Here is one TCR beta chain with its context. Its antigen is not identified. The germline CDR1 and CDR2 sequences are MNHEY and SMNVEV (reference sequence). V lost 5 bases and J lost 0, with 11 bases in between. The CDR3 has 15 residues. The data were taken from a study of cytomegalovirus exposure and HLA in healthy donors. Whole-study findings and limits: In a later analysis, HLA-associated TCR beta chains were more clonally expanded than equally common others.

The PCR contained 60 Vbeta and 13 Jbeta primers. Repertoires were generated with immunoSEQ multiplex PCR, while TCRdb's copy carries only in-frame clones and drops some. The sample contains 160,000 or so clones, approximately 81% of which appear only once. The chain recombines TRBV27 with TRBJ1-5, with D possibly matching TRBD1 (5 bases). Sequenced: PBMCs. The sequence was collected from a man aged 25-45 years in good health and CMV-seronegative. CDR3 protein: CASSPGLNSNQPQHF. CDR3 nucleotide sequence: TGTGCCAGCAGTCCGGGACTGAATAGCAATCAGCCCCAGCATTTT.